The 13 T cell receptor beta chains listed next were all sequenced from one sample in a study of T cell changes during pregnancy in multiple sclerosis. Method: immunoSEQ multiplex PCR; TCRdb's copy keeps in-frame clones and lacks some. The sample consists of tens of thousands of clones, roughly 90% of them appearing once. The input for sequencing was CD4+ T cells from peripheral blood mononuclear cells, taken in the second trimester of pregnancy. The receptors stem from a female donor with multiple sclerosis, enrolled in a pregnancy study.

The CDR3 coding sequence is TGCGCCAGCAGCTTTGAGACTAGCGGGAACTACAATGAGCAGTTCTTC. Encoded protein: CASSFETSGNYNEQFF. The rearrangement links TRBV5-1 to TRBJ2-1; TRBD2 matches 11 bases. With 2 bases clipped from V and 3 bases from J, the junction kept 4 bases outside the gene matches. Germline V gives CDR1 SGHRS, CDR2 YFSETQ. The CDR3 spans 16 residues. The full variable domain, rest sourced from reference TRBV5-1 and TRBJ2-1, is KAGVTQTPRYLIKTRGQQVTLSCSPISGHRSVSWYQQTPGQGLQFLFEYFSETQRNKGNFPGRFSGRQFSNSRSEMNVSTLELGDSALYLCASSFETSGNYNEQFFGPGTRLTVL.

V is TRBV27 and J is TRBJ1-5, with TRBD1 as a possible D gene (5 bases). The CDR3 runs 17 residues. The V gene lost 7 bases and the J gene lost 3 bases, with 22 bases spanning the gap. The germline CDR1 and CDR2 sequences are MNHEY and SMNVEV (reference sequence). In DNA, the CDR3 is TGTGCCAGCACGCCATTTGAGGGAGGGACCTTCAATCAGCCCCAGCATTTT. Translated: CASTPFEGGTFNQPQHF.

The V and J genes are TRBV9 and TRBJ2-1, with D hard to call. V dropped 0 bases and J dropped 7 bases, with 11 bases sitting between them. The CDR3 runs 14 residues. The V gene's germline CDR1 is SGDLS and CDR2 YYNGEE. DNA of the CDR3: TGTGCCAGCAGCGTAGCGTCCGGGTGGAATGAGCAGTTCTTC. This codes for CASSVASGWNEQFF.

This chain uses TRBV7-2 with TRBJ1-2, with D possibly being TRBD1 (5 bases). Germline V gives CDR1 SGHTA, CDR2 FQGNSA. The CDR3 totals 13 residues. Trimming stripped 2 bases from V and 3 bases from J, with 7 bases between. CDR3 in amino acids: CASSLRRDYGYTF. The CDR3 DNA sequence: TGTGCCAGCAGCTTACGCAGGGACTATGGCTACACCTTC.

The chain employs TRBV19 and TRBJ1-2, with TRBD1 as a possible D gene (6 bases). This CDR3 spans 15 amino acids. V was cut by 8 bases and J by 8 bases, with 24 bases left in between. Germline CDR1 is LNHDA and CDR2 is SQIVND (reference sequence). The CDR3 DNA sequence: TGTGCCAGTGGGGCGACAGGATTCCTCATGTCGGGCTACACCTTC. It is translated as CASGATGFLMSGYTF.

The CDR3 is CASSTSSYNEQFF. CDR3 bases: TGTGCCAGCAGTACAAGCTCCTACAATGAGCAGTTCTTC. The rearrangement links TRBV7-2 to TRBJ2-1, with no clear D. Per germline, CDR1 SGHTA and CDR2 FQGNSA. The CDR3 loop spans 13 amino acids. V lost 6 bases and J lost 0, with 6 bases in between.

V and J are TRBV30 and TRBJ2-5, with 8 positions matching TRBD2. V shed 0 bases and J 5 bases; nucleotides not matched to a gene: 8. There are 15 residues in the CDR3. Germline V gene sequence: CDR1 GTSNPN, CDR2 SVGIG (reference sequence). The CDR3 coding sequence is TGTGCCTGGAGTGTACAAGGTGGCGGGGGGGAGACCCAGTACTTC. It encodes CAWSVQGGGGETQYF. Full variable domain (missing parts from reference TRBV30 and TRBJ2-5): SQTIHQWPATLVQPVGSPLSLECTVEGTSNPNLYWYRQAAGRGLQLLFYSVGIGQISSEVPQNLSASRPQDRQFILSSKKLLLSDSGFYLCAWSVQGGGGETQYFGPGTRLLVL.

This chain uses TRBV5-4 with TRBJ1-2, with D perhaps TRBD1 (5 bases). Germline V CDR1 and CDR2: SGHNT, YYREEE (reference sequence). V was cut by 6 bases and J by 3 bases, with 6 bases left in between. The CDR3 totals 11 residues. CDR3 DNA sequence: TGTGCCAGCAAGACAGACTATGGCTACACCTTC. Amino acid sequence: CASKTDYGYTF.

V is TRBV12-5 and J is TRBJ2-7; D is possibly TRBD1 (6 bases). The CDR3 runs 17 residues. V gave up 2 bases and J gave up 5 bases, with 22 bases separating them. CDR1 is LGHNT and CDR2 is FRNRAP in the germline V gene. In DNA, the CDR3 is TGTGCTAGTGGTTTGCCGCGTGGGCAGGGGAAAGGCCACGAGCAGTACTTC. This encodes CASGLPRGQGKGHEQYF.

This chain uses TRBV2 with TRBJ2-2; TRBD1 agrees at 11 bases. The CDR3 extends over 16 amino acids. Germline V lookup: CDR1 SNHLY, CDR2 FYNNEI. The junction had 10 bases not matched to a gene; V was cut back by 6 bases and J by 7 bases. The CDR3: CASSNPGQGVNGELFF. CDR3 DNA sequence: TGTGCCAGCAGCAACCCGGGACAGGGGGTTAACGGGGAGCTGTTTTTT.

This chain connects TRBV5-1 to TRBJ2-2; weak D call: TRBD2 (6 bases). The V and J ends lost 5 bases and 2 bases respectively, with 10 bases between them. Looked up from germline, CDR1 is SGHRS and CDR2 is YFSETQ. CDR3 length: 14 amino acids. This CDR3 reads CASSAAGNTGELFF. CDR3 in DNA: TGCGCCAGCAGTGCAGCGGGTAACACCGGGGAGCTGTTTTTT.

The chain carries TRBV7-2 and TRBJ2-7; D gene uncertain. Germline V gene lookup returns CDR1 SGHTA and CDR2 FQGNSA. The CDR3 is made up of 14 amino acids. V was shortened by 1 base and J by 0 bases, with 7 bases between the two germline ends. CDR3 in amino acids: CASSLGHLSYEQYF. In nucleotides, the CDR3 is TGTGCCAGCAGCTTAGGACACCTCTCCTACGAGCAGTACTTC.

V usage is TRBV7-2 and J usage is TRBJ1-3; maybe TRBD1 (6 bases). V was pared by 4 bases and J by 4 bases, with 14 bases between. Germline values: CDR1 SGHTA, CDR2 FQGNSA. The CDR3 has 15 residues. The CDR3 DNA reads as TGTGCCAGCAGCTCAAACAGGGTGTCAGGAAACACCATATATTTT. Its translation: CASSSNRVSGNTIYF. Supplemented by reference TRBV7-2 and TRBJ1-3, the full variable domain reads GAGVSQSPSNKVTEKGKDVELRCDPISGHTALYWYRQSLGQGLEFLIYFQGNSAPDKSGLPSDRFSAERTGGSVSTLTIQRTQQEDSAVYLCASSSNRVSGNTIYFGEGSWLTVV.